This T cell receptor (beta chain) was recorded in a study of blood T cell repertoires in COVID-19. Across the study: Samples representing acute and convalescent COVID-19 were sourced from the United States, Italy and Spain. The analysed material was cDNA or gDNA that came from T cells, B-cell-depleted T cells, or PBMCs.

Seattle patient enrollment occurred during active infection, with longitudinal follow-up thereafter. CDR1 is LGHNA, CDR2 YNFKEQ, per germline. Trimming removed 0 bases at V and 0 bases at J, with 7 bases between. The CDR3 extends over 15 amino acids. Authors' processing steps: The assay estimated nucleated cells by amplifying reference gene primers. TCRdb's table, derived via immunoSEQ multiplex PCR, lists solely in-frame clones and lacks some. The V and J calls and the clone size are those of that table, but D and trimming were determined from the DNA. The sample holds hundreds of thousands of clones, 80% to 90% seen once.

The receptor was derived from a woman under 40 with COVID-19, enrolled during active disease. Sequenced: peripheral blood. This sequence joins TRBV4-2 and TRBJ2-3, with D perhaps TRBD2 (5 bases). The DNA for the CDR3 is TGTGCCAGCAGCCAAGAATTAGCGAGCACAGATACGCAGTATTTT. Translation gives CASSQELASTDTQYF.